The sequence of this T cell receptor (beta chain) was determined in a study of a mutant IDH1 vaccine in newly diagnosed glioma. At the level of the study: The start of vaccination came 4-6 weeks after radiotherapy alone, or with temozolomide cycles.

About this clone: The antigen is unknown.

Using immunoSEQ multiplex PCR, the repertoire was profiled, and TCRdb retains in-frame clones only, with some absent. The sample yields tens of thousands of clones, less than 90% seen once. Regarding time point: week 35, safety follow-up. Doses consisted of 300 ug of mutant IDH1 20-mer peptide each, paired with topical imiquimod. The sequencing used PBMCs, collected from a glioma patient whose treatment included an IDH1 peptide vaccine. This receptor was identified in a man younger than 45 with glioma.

The DNA for the CDR3 is TGTGCCAGTAGTATAGTCATTTTCACCGGGGAGCTGTTTTTT. This codes for CASSIVIFTGELFF. V gene TRBV19 combines with J gene TRBJ2-2; D is unresolved. The ends were cut back, 1 base at V and 4 bases at J, with 7 bases in the middle. Germline lookup yields CDR1 LNHDA and CDR2 SQIVND (reference sequence). The CDR3 loop spans 14 amino acids.